Below are 17 T cell receptor beta chains sequenced from a single sample in a study of regulatory T cells in long-lasting Graves disease. iRepertoire HTBI primers and Arm-PCR of CDR3 regions built TCR beta libraries. TCRdb used MiXCR to reprocess the multiplex PCR reads, holding one entry per CDR3 protein. The sample lists about 430,000 distinct CDR3 sequences; around 16% were seen once. Time point denoted: newly diagnosed GD, antithyroid drugs for less than 3 months. Preparation of the TCR library used RNA extracted from PBMCs. Another study also made use of these data, one on T cells in Graves' hyperthyroidism and ophthalmopathy.

This specimen consisted of peripheral blood mononuclear cells (PBMCs), obtained at new diagnosis, from a patient treated with antithyroid drugs. The receptors come from a middle-aged woman with Graves disease.

This clonotype was seen repeatedly, ten times or more. The chain carries TRBV7-9 and TRBJ1-5, with D maybe TRBD1 (5 bases). Germline CDR1 SEHNR, CDR2 FQNEAQ (reference sequence). V lost 5 bases and J lost 9, with 14 bases in between. CDR3 length: 13 amino acids. The CDR3 bases are TGTGCCAGCAGCCCGGGGGGGGTTCCGCCCCAGCATTTT. Its protein product is CASSPGGVPPQHF. Full variable domain (outside the CDR3, taken from reference TRBV7-9 and TRBJ1-5): DTGVSQNPRHKITKRGQNVTFRCDPISEHNRLYWYRQTLGQGPEFLTYFQNEAQLEKSRLLSDRFSAERPKGSFSTLEIQRTEQGDSAMYLCASSPGGVPPQHFGDGTRLSIL.

In its sample, this clonotype was seen many times. The chain carries TRBV11-3 and TRBJ2-5, with 7 bases lining up with TRBD2. V lost 1 base and J lost 5; bases outside the gene matches: 10. CDR1 is SGHNT, CDR2 YENEEA, per germline. The CDR3 is 16 amino acids. The CDR3, as DNA: TGTGCCAGCAGCTTAGGGACCGGGACTACCCCTGAGACCCAGTACTTC. It encodes CASSLGTGTTPETQYF.

In this sample, this clonotype turned up many times. This chain uses TRBV12-3 or TRBV12-4 with TRBJ1-5; 8 bases are a match to TRBD1. This CDR3 spans 17 amino acids. The ends lost 2 bases at V and 0 bases at J; junction bases unmatched: 6. CDR3 region: CASSLRQGAGSNQPQHF. The CDR3 DNA is TGTGCCAGCAGTTTAAGGCAGGGGGCGGGTAGCAATCAGCCCCAGCATTTT.

The table lists this clonotype with many counts. The J gene is TRBJ1-2, the V gene TRBV7-2, with D perhaps matching TRBD1 (5 bases). Per the germline V gene, CDR1 is SGHTA and CDR2 is FQGNSA. CDR3 length: 13 amino acids. Between the trimmed V and J ends, which lost 2 bases and 4 bases, there was a span of 8 bases. The CDR3 loop reads CASSLSGAYGYTF. The CDR3 nucleotides read TGTGCCAGCAGCTTATCCGGGGCCTATGGCTACACCTTC. Using reference TRBV7-2 and TRBJ1-2 for the parts outside the CDR3, the full variable domain is GAGVSQSPSNKVTEKGKDVELRCDPISGHTALYWYRQSLGQGLEFLIYFQGNSAPDKSGLPSDRFSAERTGGSVSTLTIQRTQQEDSAVYLCASSLSGAYGYTFGSGTRLTVV.

This clonotype was seen once. This chain links TRBV20-1 with TRBJ2-1; 10 bases line up with TRBD2. This CDR3 has 16 amino acids. With 0 bases clipped from V and 4 bases from J, the junction kept 6 bases outside the gene matches. Germline CDR1 is DFQATT and CDR2 is SNEGSKA (reference sequence). The CDR3 DNA follows: TGCAGTGCTAGAGACCTAGCGGGAGTTAATTACAATGAGCAGTTCTTC. It is translated as CSARDLAGVNYNEQFF.

This clonotype was seen repeatedly, ten times or more. This chain links TRBV7-8 with TRBJ2-1; D tentatively reads TRBD1 or TRBD2 (5 bases each). Trimming cost V 1 base and J 8 bases, with 15 bases left between them. CDR1 SGHVS and CDR2 FQNEAQ come from the germline V gene. The CDR3 sequence is 15 residues long. This CDR3 is CASSLGGRDVDEQFF. For the CDR3, the DNA is TGTGCCAGCAGCTTAGGCGGAAGGGACGTCGATGAGCAGTTCTTC.

This clonotype appeared a few times. The chain is built from TRBV7-9 and TRBJ2-7; 12 nucleotides agree with TRBD2. The CDR3 is 16 residues long. Germline CDR1 reads SEHNR; CDR2 reads FQNEAQ (reference sequence). V was clipped by 4 bases and J by 5 bases; unmatched bases: 9. CDR3: CASSSPLAGGPDEQYF. The CDR3 DNA follows: TGTGCCAGCAGCTCACCCCTAGCGGGAGGGCCGGACGAGCAGTACTTC.

This clonotype occurred many times. V gene TRBV28 combines with J gene TRBJ2-1, with TRBD2 identical over 9 bases. Per germline, CDR1 MDHEN and CDR2 SYDVKM. The CDR3 runs 14 residues. V lost 8 bases to trimming and J lost 2 bases; unmatched junction nucleotides: 4. For the CDR3, the DNA is TGTGCCAGCGCTAGCGGGGAAGCCTACAATGAGCAGTTCTTC. Protein product: CASASGEAYNEQFF. The complete variable domain, with remaining parts taken from reference TRBV28 and TRBJ2-1, reads DVKVTQSSRYLVKRTGEKVFLECVQDMDHENMFWYRQDPGLGLRLIYFSYDVKMKEKGDIPEGYSVSREKKERFSLILESASTNQTSMYLCASASGEAYNEQFFGPGTRLTVL.

This clonotype was counted ten times or more. This chain connects TRBV20-1 to TRBJ2-1; tentative D call: TRBD1 (5 bases). Trimming removed 3 bases at V and 4 bases at J, with 13 bases between. This CDR3 contains 14 residues. Germline V CDR1 and CDR2: DFQATT, SNEGSKA (reference sequence). Here the CDR3 DNA reads TGCAGTGCTAGGACCTCCCACAGGTACAATGAGCAGTTCTTC. This sequence encodes CSARTSHRYNEQFF.

DNA of the CDR3: TGCAGCGTGCGATACAGGAATTCCTACGAGCAGTACTTC. Its protein is CSVRYRNSYEQYF. The chain carries TRBV29-1 and TRBJ2-7; weak D call: TRBD1 (5 bases). The CDR3 sequence is 13 residues long. V gave up 6 bases and J gave up 1 base, with 13 bases separating them. CDR1 is SQVTM and CDR2 is ANQGSEA in the germline V gene.

This clonotype was recorded at least ten times. The chain employs TRBV29-1 and TRBJ2-7; 7 bases line up with TRBD1. Germline lookup yields CDR1 SQVTM and CDR2 ANQGSEA. This CDR3 comprises 13 residues. Unmatched junction bases numbered 3, after V lost 4 bases and J lost 0 bases. In DNA form, the CDR3 reads TGCAGCGTTGGAACAGGGGACTCCTACGAGCAGTACTTC. Its protein is CSVGTGDSYEQYF.

In its sample, this clonotype was seen many times. The chain uses TRBV28 and TRBJ2-5; tentatively, D is TRBD1 (5 bases). Trimming removed 6 bases at V and 3 bases at J, with 14 bases between. Germline lookup yields CDR1 MDHEN and CDR2 SYDVKM. The CDR3 length is 14 residues. The CDR3 here is CASRRQTQKETQYF. CDR3 nucleotide sequence: TGTGCCAGCAGGAGACAGACACAAAAAGAGACCCAGTACTTC.

The sample holds many counts of this clonotype. The J gene is TRBJ1-1, the V gene TRBV6-2 or TRBV6-3, with TRBD1 as a possible D gene (6 bases). This CDR3 contains 14 residues. CDR1 MNHEY and CDR2 SVGEGT come from the germline V gene. With 2 bases removed from V and 2 bases from J, the gap between germline ends came to 9 bases. The CDR3 protein is CASSYQDRNTEAFF. In DNA form, the CDR3 reads TGTGCCAGCAGTTACCAGGACAGAAACACTGAAGCTTTCTTT.

The V and J genes are TRBV24-1 and TRBJ2-2; D might be TRBD2 (5 bases). The germline V gene has CDR1 KGHDR and CDR2 SFDVKD. V was cut by 0 bases and J by 5 bases, with 6 bases left in between. The CDR3 contains 14 residues. The CDR3 bases are TGTGCCACCAGTGATTTGGGAGGTACCGGGGAGCTGTTTTTT. Translation gives CATSDLGGTGELFF.

This clonotype was seen ten or more times. This chain joins TRBV6-5 and TRBJ2-3; TRBD1 aligns across 11 bases. CDR3 length equals 19 residues. After removal of 2 bases from V and 3 bases from J, the junction contained 13 bases not matched to a gene. Germline V gene sequence: CDR1 MNHEY, CDR2 SVGAGI. The CDR3 region has the DNA TGTGCCAGCAGTTACACCCAAGGACAGGGGGCGATGGGAACAGATACGCAGTATTTT. Translated, it gives CASSYTQGQGAMGTDTQYF.

The J gene is TRBJ2-1, the V gene TRBV12-3 or TRBV12-4; 9 bases match TRBD2. The CDR3 contains 14 residues. Unmatched junction bases numbered 8, after V lost 6 bases and J lost 8 bases. The DNA of the CDR3 is TGTGCCAGCAGAGAGGCGGGAGGGGGTGATGAGCAGTTCTTC. Translating gives CASREAGGGDEQFF.

This clonotype was seen at least ten times. V usage is TRBV6-1 and J usage is TRBJ1-1; TRBD1 is a possible D gene (5 bases). Per germline, CDR1 MNHNS and CDR2 SASEGT. The V and J ends lost 7 bases and 1 base respectively, with 10 bases between them. The CDR3 runs 13 residues. In DNA form, the CDR3 reads TGTGCCAGCACCCCCGGGGGGAACACTGAAGCTTTCTTT. It encodes CASTPGGNTEAFF.